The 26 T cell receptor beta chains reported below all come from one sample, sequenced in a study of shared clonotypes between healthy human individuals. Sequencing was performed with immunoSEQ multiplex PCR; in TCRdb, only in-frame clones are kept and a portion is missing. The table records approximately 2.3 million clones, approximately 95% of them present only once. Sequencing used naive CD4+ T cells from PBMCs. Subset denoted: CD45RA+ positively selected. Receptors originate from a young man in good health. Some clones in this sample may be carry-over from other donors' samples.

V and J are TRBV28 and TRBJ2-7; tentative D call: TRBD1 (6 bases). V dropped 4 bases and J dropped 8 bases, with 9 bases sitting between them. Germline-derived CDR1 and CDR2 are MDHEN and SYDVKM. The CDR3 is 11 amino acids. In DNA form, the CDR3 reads TGTGCCAGCAGTTCTCGGGACAAGCAGTACTTC. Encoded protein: CASSSRDKQYF. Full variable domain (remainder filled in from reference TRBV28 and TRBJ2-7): DVKVTQSSRYLVKRTGEKVFLECVQDMDHENMFWYRQDPGLGLRLIYFSYDVKMKEKGDIPEGYSVSREKKERFSLILESASTNQTSMYLCASSSRDKQYFGPGTRLTVT.

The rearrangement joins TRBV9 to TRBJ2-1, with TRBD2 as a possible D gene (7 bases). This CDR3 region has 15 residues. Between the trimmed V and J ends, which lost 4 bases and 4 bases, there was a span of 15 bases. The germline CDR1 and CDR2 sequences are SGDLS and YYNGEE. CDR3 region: CASSLRGDTYNEQFF. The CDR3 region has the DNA TGTGCCAGCAGCTTACGGGGGGACACTTACAATGAGCAGTTCTTC.

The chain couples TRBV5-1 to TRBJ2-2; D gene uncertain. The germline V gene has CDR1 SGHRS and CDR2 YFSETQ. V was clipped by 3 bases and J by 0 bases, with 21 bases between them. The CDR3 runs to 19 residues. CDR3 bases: TGCGCCAGCAGCTATTGGTTTGGCAGATCAACGGCGAACACCGGGGAGCTGTTTTTT. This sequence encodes CASSYWFGRSTANTGELFF. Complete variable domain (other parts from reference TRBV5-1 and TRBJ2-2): KAGVTQTPRYLIKTRGQQVTLSCSPISGHRSVSWYQQTPGQGLQFLFEYFSETQRNKGNFPGRFSGRQFSNSRSEMNVSTLELGDSALYLCASSYWFGRSTANTGELFFGEGSRLTVL.

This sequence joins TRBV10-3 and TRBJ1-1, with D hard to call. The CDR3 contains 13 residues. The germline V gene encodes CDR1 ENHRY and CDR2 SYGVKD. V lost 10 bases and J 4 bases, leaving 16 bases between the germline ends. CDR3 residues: CATTLGFGTEAFF. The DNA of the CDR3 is TGTGCCACTACCCTGGGCTTTGGCACTGAAGCTTTCTTT.

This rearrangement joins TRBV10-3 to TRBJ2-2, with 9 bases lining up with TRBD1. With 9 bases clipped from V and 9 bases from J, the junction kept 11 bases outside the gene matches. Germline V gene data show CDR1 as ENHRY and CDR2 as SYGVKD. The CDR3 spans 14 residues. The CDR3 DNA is TGTGCCATTTCCGACAGGGGGGATCTCCGGGAGCTGTTTTTT. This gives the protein CAISDRGDLRELFF.

The CDR3 spells CASSLAGSGNPTDTQYF. The CDR3 DNA follows: TGTGCCAGCAGCTTAGCGGGTAGCGGGAACCCTACAGATACGCAGTATTTT. The chain uses TRBV7-2 and TRBJ2-3, with 8 bases lining up with TRBD2. V lost 0 bases to trimming and J lost 3 bases; unmatched junction nucleotides: 8. Germline values: CDR1 SGHTA, CDR2 FQGNSA. CDR3 length: 17 residues.

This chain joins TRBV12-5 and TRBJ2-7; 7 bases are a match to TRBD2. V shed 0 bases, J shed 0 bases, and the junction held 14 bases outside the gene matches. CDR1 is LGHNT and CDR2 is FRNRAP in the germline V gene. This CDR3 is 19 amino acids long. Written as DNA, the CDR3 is TGTGCTAGTGGTTTGGTACGGGTGGGAGGGATTTGGACCTCCTACGAGCAGTACTTC. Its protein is CASGLVRVGGIWTSYEQYF. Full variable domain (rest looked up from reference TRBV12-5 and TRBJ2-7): DARVTQTPRHKVTEMGQEVTMRCQPILGHNTVFWYRQTMMQGLELLAYFRNRAPLDDSGMPKDRFSAEMPDATLATLKIQPSEPRDSAVYFCASGLVRVGGIWTSYEQYFGPGTRLTVT.

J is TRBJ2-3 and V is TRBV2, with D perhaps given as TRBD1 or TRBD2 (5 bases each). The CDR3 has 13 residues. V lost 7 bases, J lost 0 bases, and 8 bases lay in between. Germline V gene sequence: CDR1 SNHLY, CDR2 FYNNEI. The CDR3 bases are TGTGCCAGCACCTGGGACAGCACAGATACGCAGTATTTT. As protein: CASTWDSTDTQYF.

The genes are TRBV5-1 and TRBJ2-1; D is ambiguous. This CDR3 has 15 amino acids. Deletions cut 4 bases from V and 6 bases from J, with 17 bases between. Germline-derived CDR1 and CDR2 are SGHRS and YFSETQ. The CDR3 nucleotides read TGCGCCAGCAGCAACCCACCAACCGGCCTCAATGAGCAGTTCTTC. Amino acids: CASSNPPTGLNEQFF.

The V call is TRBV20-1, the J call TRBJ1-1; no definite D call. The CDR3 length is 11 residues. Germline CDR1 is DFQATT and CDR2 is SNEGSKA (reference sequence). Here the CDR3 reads CRGASGTEAFF. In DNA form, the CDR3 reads TGCAGGGGTGCAAGTGGCACTGAAGCTTTCTTT.

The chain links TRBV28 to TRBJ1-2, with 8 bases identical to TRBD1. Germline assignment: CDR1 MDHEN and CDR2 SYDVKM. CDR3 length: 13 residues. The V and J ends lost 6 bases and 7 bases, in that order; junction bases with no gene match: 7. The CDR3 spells CASRIGQGGGYTF. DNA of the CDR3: TGTGCCAGCAGGATTGGACAGGGAGGTGGCTACACCTTC.

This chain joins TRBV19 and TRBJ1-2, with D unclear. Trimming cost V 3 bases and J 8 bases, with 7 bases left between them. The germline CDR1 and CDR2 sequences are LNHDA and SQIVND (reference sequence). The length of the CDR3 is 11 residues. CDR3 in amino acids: CASSIKGGYTF. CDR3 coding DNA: TGTGCCAGTAGTATTAAGGGAGGCTACACCTTC.

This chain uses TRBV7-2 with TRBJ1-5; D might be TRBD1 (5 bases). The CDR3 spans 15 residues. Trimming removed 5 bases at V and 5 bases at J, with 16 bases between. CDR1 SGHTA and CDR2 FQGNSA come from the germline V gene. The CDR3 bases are TGTGCCAGCAGCCAGAACTCAGGGACTTATCAGCCCCAGCATTTT. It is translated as CASSQNSGTYQPQHF.

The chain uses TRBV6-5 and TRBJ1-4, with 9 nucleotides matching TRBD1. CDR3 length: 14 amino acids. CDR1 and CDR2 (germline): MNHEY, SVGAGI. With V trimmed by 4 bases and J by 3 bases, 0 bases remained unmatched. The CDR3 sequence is CASSWDRANEKLFF. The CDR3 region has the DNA TGTGCCAGCAGTTGGGACAGGGCTAATGAAAAACTGTTTTTT.

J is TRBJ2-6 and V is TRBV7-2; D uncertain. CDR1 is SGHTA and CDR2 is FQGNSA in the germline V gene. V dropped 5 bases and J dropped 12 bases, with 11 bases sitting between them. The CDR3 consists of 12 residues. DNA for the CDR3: TGTGCCAGCAGCCCGCCCCCCAGCGTCCTGACTTTC. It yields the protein CASSPPPSVLTF.

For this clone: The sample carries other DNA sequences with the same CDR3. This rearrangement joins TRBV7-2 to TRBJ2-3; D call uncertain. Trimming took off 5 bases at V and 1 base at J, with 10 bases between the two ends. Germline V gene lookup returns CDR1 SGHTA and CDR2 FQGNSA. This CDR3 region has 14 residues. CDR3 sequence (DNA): TGTGCCAGCAGCCCAACCGGCGGCACAGATACGCAGTATTTT. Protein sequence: CASSPTGGTDTQYF.

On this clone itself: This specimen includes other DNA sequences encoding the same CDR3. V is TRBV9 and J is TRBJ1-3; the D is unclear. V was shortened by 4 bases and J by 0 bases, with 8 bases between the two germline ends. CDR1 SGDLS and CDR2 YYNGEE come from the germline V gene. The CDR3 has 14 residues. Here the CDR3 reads CASSPGLSGNTIYF. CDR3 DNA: TGTGCCAGCAGCCCGGGCCTCTCTGGAAACACCATATATTTT.

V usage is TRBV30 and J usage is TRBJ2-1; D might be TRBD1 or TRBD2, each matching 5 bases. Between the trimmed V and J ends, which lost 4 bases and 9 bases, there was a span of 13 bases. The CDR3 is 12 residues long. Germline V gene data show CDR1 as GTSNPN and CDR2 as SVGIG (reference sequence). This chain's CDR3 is CAWTGLRGEQFF. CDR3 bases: TGTGCCTGGACAGGGCTCCGGGGTGAGCAGTTCTTC. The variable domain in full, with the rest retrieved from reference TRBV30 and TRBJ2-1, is SQTIHQWPATLVQPVGSPLSLECTVEGTSNPNLYWYRQAAGRGLQLLFYSVGIGQISSEVPQNLSASRPQDRQFILSSKKLLLSDSGFYLCAWTGLRGEQFFGPGTRLTVL.

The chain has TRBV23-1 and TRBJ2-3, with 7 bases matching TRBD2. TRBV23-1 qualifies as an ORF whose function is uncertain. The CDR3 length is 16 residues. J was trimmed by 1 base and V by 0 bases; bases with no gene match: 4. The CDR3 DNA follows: TGCGCCAGCAGTCAATCGGTTGCGGGAGGCACAGATACGCAGTATTTT. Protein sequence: CASSQSVAGGTDTQYF.

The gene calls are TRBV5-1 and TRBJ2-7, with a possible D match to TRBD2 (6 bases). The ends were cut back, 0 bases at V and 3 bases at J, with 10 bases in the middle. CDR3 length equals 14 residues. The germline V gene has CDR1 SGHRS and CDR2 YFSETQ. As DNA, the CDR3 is TGCGCCAGCAGCTTGGCCGCGGGGCACTACGAGCAGTACTTC. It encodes CASSLAAGHYEQYF.

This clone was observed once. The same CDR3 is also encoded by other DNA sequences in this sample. CDR3 coding DNA: TGTGCCAGCAGCTTAGCTGGGTCCTACGAGCAGTACTTC. Residues: CASSLAGSYEQYF. The chain carries TRBV7-9 and TRBJ2-7; D gene ambiguous. Germline V lookup: CDR1 SEHNR, CDR2 FQNEAQ (reference sequence). The CDR3 is 13 residues long. The V end lost 0 bases, the J end lost 1 base, and 4 bases lay between the germline ends. Full variable domain (rest looked up from reference TRBV7-9 and TRBJ2-7): DTGVSQNPRHKITKRGQNVTFRCDPISEHNRLYWYRQTLGQGPEFLTYFQNEAQLEKSRLLSDRFSAERPKGSFSTLEIQRTEQGDSAMYLCASSLAGSYEQYFGPGTRLTVT.

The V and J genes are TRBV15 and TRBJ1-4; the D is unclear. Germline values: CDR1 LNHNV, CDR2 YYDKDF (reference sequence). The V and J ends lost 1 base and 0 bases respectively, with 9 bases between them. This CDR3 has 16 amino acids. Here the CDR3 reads CATSRGASTTNEKLFF. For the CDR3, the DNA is TGTGCCACCAGCAGAGGGGCTTCTACAACTAATGAAAAACTGTTTTTT.

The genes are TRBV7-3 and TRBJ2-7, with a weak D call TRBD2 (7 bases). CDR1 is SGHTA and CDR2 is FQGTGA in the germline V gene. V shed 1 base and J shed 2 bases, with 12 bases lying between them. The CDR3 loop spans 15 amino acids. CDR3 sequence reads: CASSLMGGAPYEQYF. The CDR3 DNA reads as TGTGCCAGCAGCTTAATGGGGGGGGCCCCCTACGAGCAGTACTTC.

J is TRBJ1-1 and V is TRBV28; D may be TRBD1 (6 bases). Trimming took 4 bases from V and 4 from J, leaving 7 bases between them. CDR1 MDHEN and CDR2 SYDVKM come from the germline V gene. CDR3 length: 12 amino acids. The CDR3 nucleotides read TGTGCCAGCAGTTCAGGGGCCACTGAAGCTTTCTTT. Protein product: CASSSGATEAFF.

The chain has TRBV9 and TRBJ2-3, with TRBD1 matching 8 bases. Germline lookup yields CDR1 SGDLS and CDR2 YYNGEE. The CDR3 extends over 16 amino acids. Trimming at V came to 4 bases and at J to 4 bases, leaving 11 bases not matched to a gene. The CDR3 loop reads CASSPTGQGAADTQYF. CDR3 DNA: TGTGCCAGCAGCCCCACCGGTCAGGGGGCGGCAGATACGCAGTATTTT.

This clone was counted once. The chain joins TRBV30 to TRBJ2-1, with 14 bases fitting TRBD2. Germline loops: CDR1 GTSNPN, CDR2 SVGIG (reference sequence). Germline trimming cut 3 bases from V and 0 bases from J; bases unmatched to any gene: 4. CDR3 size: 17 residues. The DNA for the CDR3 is TGTGCCTGGAGGGGACTAGCGGGAGATTCCTCCTACAATGAGCAGTTCTTC. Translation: CAWRGLAGDSSYNEQFF.